This TCR beta chain was sequenced in a study of early T cells in non-severe SARS-CoV-2 infection. For the study at large: Whole-blood bulk RNA, unsorted, was sequenced, and chains were unpaired. Study observations and caveats: VDJdb matching skewed toward anti-spike CD8 responses, missing private and CD4 specificities.

Germline-derived CDR1 and CDR2 are SGHNT and YYREEE (reference sequence). The CDR3 runs to 14 residues. V lost 4 bases and J 0 bases, leaving 8 bases between the germline ends. A remark on this clonotype: Its antigen is still unknown.

As part of library construction, unique molecular identifiers were attached to individual cDNA molecules. From the 5' RACE reads, TCRdb called clonotypes with MiXCR, one entry per CDR3 protein. The table has around 56,000 distinct CDR3 sequences, about 12% seen once. The chain uses TRBV5-4 and TRBJ2-4; the D is unclear. The sequence was obtained from an adult who was a healthcare worker with PCR-confirmed SARS-CoV-2 infection or an uninfected control (not recorded which). The sample was whole blood, taken at baseline. The CDR3 DNA sequence: TGTGCCAGCAGCAACGGAGCAGCCAAAAACATTCAGTACTTC. Translating gives CASSNGAAKNIQYF.